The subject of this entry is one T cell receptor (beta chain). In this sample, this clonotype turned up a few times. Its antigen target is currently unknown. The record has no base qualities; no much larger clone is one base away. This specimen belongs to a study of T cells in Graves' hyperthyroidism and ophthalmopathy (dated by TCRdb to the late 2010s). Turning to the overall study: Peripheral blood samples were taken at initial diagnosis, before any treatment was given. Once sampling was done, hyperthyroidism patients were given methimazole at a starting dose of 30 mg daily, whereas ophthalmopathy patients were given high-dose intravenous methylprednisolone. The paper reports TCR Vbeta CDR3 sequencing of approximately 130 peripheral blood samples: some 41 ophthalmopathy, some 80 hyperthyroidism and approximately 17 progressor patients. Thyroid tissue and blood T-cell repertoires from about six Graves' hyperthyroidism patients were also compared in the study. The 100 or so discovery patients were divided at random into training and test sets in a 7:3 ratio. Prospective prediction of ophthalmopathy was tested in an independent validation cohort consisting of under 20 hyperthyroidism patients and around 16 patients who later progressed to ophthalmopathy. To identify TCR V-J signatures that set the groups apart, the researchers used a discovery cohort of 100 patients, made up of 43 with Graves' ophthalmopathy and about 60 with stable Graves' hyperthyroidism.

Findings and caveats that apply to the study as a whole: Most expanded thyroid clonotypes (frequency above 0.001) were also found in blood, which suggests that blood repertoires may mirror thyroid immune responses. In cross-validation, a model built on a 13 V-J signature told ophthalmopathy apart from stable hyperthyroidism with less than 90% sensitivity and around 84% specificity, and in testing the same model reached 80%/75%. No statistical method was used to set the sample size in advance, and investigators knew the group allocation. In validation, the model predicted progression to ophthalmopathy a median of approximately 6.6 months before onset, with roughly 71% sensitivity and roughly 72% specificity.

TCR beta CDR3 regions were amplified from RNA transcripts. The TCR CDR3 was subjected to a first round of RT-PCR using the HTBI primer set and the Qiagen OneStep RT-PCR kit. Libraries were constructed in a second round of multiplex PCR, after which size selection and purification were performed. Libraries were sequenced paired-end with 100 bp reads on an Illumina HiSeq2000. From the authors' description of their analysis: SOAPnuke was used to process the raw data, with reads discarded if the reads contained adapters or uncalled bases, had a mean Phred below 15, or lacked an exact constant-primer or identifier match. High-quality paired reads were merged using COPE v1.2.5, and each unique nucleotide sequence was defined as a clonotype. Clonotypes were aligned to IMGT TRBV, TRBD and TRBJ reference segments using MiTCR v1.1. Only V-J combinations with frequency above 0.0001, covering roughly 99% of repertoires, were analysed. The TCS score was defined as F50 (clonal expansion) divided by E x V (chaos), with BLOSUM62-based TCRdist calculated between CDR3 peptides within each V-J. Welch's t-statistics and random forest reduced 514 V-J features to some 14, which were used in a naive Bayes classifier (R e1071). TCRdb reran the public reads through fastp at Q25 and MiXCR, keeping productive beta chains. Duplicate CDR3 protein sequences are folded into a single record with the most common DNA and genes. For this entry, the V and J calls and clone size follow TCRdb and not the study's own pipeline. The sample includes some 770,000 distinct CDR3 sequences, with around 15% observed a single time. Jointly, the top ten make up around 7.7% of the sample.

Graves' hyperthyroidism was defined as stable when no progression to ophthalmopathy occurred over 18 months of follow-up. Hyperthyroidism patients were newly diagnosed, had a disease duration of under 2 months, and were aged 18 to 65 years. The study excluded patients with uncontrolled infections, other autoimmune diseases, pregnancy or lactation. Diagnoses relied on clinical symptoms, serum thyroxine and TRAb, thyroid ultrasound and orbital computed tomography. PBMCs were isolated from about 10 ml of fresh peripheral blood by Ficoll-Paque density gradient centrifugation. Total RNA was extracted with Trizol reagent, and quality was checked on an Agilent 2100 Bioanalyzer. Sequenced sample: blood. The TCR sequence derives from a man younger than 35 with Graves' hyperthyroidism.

The CDR3 region has the sequence CASSSHTDSYYNEQFF. The nucleotide sequence is TGTGCCAGTAGTTCCCATACTGACAGTTACTACAATGAGCAGTTCTTC. The chain joins TRBV19 to TRBJ2-1, with TRBD1 tentatively as D gene (5 bases match). The germline V gene (reference sequence) yields LNHDA for CDR1 and SQIVND for CDR2. Counted from cysteine to phenylalanine, this CDR3 has 16 amino acids. The CDR3 DNA has 48 bases and is translated from base 1. V and J are truncated by 5 bases and 3 bases respectively, leaving an intervening sequence of 17 bases.